A single T cell receptor (beta chain) is shown here with its context. Researchers amplified the TCR beta CDR3 regions from RNA transcripts. TCR CDR3 regions were first amplified by RT-PCR with HTBI primers. TCRdb reprocessed the multiplex PCR reads via MiXCR and lists one record per CDR3 protein. The data contain roughly 570,000 distinct CDR3 sequences, 35% to 55% of them singletons. This specimen belongs to a study of T cells in Graves' hyperthyroidism and ophthalmopathy. Exclusion criteria comprised uncontrolled infection, other autoimmune disease, pregnancy or lactation. The J segment lost 5 bases and the V segment lost 6 bases, leaving 8 bases of the junction unmatched. Germline V lookup: CDR1 DFQATT, CDR2 SNEGSKA (reference sequence). The CDR3 runs 13 residues.

The TCR sequence derives from an adult woman with Graves' disease, either hyperthyroidism or ophthalmopathy (not recorded which). This chain connects TRBV20-1 to TRBJ1-2, with 8 bases lining up with TRBD1. Source material: peripheral blood or thyroid tissue (not recorded which). The CDR3 spells CSAQQGEGYGYTF. CDR3 DNA sequence: TGCAGTGCGCAACAGGGGGAGGGATATGGCTACACCTTC.